Following are 29 T cell receptor beta chains from one sample sequenced in a study of blood T cell repertoires in COVID-19. Generated by immunoSEQ multiplex PCR, the TCRdb table keeps only in-frame clones and is missing some. The sample contains some 280,000 clones, 86% of which appear only once. Sequencing was carried out using peripheral blood. The receptor set was obtained from a woman in her twenties or thirties with active or convalescent COVID-19.

The V gene is TRBV5-6, the J gene TRBJ2-3; D might be TRBD2 (7 bases). V was pared by 4 bases and J by 0 bases, with 9 bases between. Germline-derived CDR1 and CDR2 are SGHDT and YYEEEE. The CDR3 covers 14 residues. The CDR3 DNA is TGTGCCAGCAGCCGGGGGGCGAGCACAGATACGCAGTATTTT. It encodes CASSRGASTDTQYF.

As concerns this clone: This specimen includes other DNA sequences encoding the same CDR3. V is TRBV30 and J is TRBJ1-4, with 8 bases identical to TRBD1. V lost 0 bases, J lost 8 bases, and 2 bases stayed unmatched. This CDR3 is built from 13 residues. Germline CDR1 and CDR2: GTSNPN and SVGIG (reference sequence). CDR3 DNA: TGTGCCTGGAGTGTACAGGGGGGGGAAAAACTGTTTTTT. Amino acid sequence: CAWSVQGGEKLFF.

The gene calls are TRBV9 and TRBJ2-1; TRBD1 agrees at 7 bases. The germline V gene has CDR1 SGDLS and CDR2 YYNGEE. V gave up 4 bases and J gave up 7 bases; unmatched junction bases: 14. The CDR3 length is 16 residues. CDR3 protein: CASSLSGTAMGNEQFF. CDR3 sequence (DNA): TGTGCCAGCAGCTTATCCGGGACAGCCATGGGGAATGAGCAGTTCTTC.

J is TRBJ1-2 and V is TRBV5-1; weak D call: TRBD1 (6 bases). CDR1 is SGHRS, CDR2 YFSETQ, per germline. The length of the CDR3 is 13 residues. Between the trimmed V and J ends, which lost 3 bases and 4 bases, there was a span of 10 bases. The CDR3 loop is CASSSTTGYGYTF. Here the CDR3 DNA reads TGCGCCAGCAGCTCAACGACAGGCTATGGCTACACCTTC.

The rearrangement joins TRBV3-1 (or the pseudogene TRBV3-2) to TRBJ2-5; D unclear. CDR1 and CDR2 (germline): LGHDT, YNNKEL (reference sequence). The CDR3 covers 14 residues. V lost 4 bases, J lost 0 bases, and 9 bases lay in between. In DNA form, the CDR3 reads TGTGCCAGCAGCCTCTATGCTAACCAAGAGACCCAGTACTTC. Encoded protein: CASSLYANQETQYF.

The rearrangement uses TRBV6-1 and TRBJ1-6; D unclear. From germline, CDR1 is MNHNS and CDR2 SASEGT. The CDR3 is 13 residues long. Trimming shortened V by 2 bases and J by 5 bases, and 4 bases separated the two germline ends. This CDR3 reads CASSEQNNSPLHF. The CDR3, as DNA: TGTGCCAGCAGTGAACAGAATAATTCACCCCTCCACTTT.

CDR3 loop: CASSVGPSGGRGTDTQYF. The CDR3 coding sequence is TGTGCCAGCAGCGTAGGTCCTAGCGGGGGGCGGGGCACAGATACGCAGTATTTT. The genes are TRBV9 and TRBJ2-3; 11 positions match TRBD2. The CDR3 contains 18 residues. From germline, CDR1 is SGDLS and CDR2 YYNGEE. After removal of 0 bases from V and 1 base from J, the junction contained 7 bases not matched to a gene.

This rearrangement joins TRBV5-1 to TRBJ1-2, with D possibly matching TRBD1 (6 bases). This CDR3 comprises 15 residues. Looked up from germline, CDR1 is SGHRS and CDR2 is YFSETQ. V was shortened by 0 bases and J by 4 bases, with 13 bases between the two germline ends. The DNA of the CDR3 is TGCGCCAGCAGCTTGGACGGGACACGGTTCTATGGCTACACCTTC. Translating it yields CASSLDGTRFYGYTF. Using reference TRBV5-1 and TRBJ1-2 for the parts outside the CDR3, the full variable domain is KAGVTQTPRYLIKTRGQQVTLSCSPISGHRSVSWYQQTPGQGLQFLFEYFSETQRNKGNFPGRFSGRQFSNSRSEMNVSTLELGDSALYLCASSLDGTRFYGYTFGSGTRLTVV.

V is TRBV4-1 and J is TRBJ1-2; TRBD1 matches at 9 bases. Trimming at V came to 2 bases and at J to 7 bases, leaving 8 bases not matched to a gene. Looked up from germline, CDR1 is MGHRA and CDR2 is YSYEKL. The CDR3 has 15 residues. The CDR3 loop reads CASSQWLGTGSGYTF. CDR3 nucleotides: TGCGCCAGCAGCCAATGGTTAGGGACAGGGAGTGGCTACACCTTC.

The chain is built from TRBV5-4 and TRBJ2-3, with 9 bases lining up with TRBD1. J lost 4 bases, V lost 6 bases, and 6 bases had no gene match. Germline V gene lookup returns CDR1 SGHNT and CDR2 YYREEE (reference sequence). CDR3 length equals 14 residues. CDR3: CASKQDRGPDTQYF. The CDR3 coding sequence is TGTGCCAGCAAGCAGGACAGGGGACCAGATACGCAGTATTTT.

The gene calls are TRBV28 and TRBJ1-2; 11 bases match TRBD1. Germline lookup yields CDR1 MDHEN and CDR2 SYDVKM. CDR3 length equals 15 residues. V shed 1 base, J shed 4 bases, and the junction held 2 bases outside the gene matches. The CDR3 spells CASSLSGTGGYGYTF. As DNA, the CDR3 is TGTGCCAGCAGTTTATCAGGGACAGGGGGCTATGGCTACACCTTC.

The chain employs TRBV4-3 and TRBJ1-2; 7 nucleotides line up with TRBD1. V was clipped by 3 bases and J by 2 bases; unmatched bases: 3. CDR3 size: 14 residues. In germline, CDR1 is LGHNA, CDR2 YSLEER. The CDR3 bases are TGCGCCAGCAGCCAGGAGACAGGGAACTATGGCTACACCTTC. Amino acids: CASSQETGNYGYTF.

This sequence joins TRBV7-2 and TRBJ1-5, with a tentative D call TRBD1 (6 bases). V was clipped by 1 base and J by 5 bases, with 9 bases between them. This CDR3 comprises 14 residues. Germline V gives CDR1 SGHTA, CDR2 FQGNSA. CDR3 residues: CASSLVGADQPQHF. In DNA, the CDR3 is TGTGCCAGCAGCTTAGTGGGGGCTGATCAGCCCCAGCATTTT.

The chain recombines TRBV5-8 with TRBJ1-2, with 9 bases aligning to TRBD1. After removal of 4 bases from V and 2 bases from J, the junction contained 6 bases not matched to a gene. The CDR3 is made up of 15 amino acids. From germline, CDR1 is SGHTS and CDR2 YDEGEE. CDR3 DNA sequence: TGTGCCAGCAGCGAAGGGACAGGGCCCAACTATGGCTACACCTTC. Encoded protein: CASSEGTGPNYGYTF.

This rearrangement joins TRBV18 to TRBJ2-5, with 11 bases fitting TRBD2. Per the germline V gene, CDR1 is KGHSH and CDR2 is LQKENI. This CDR3 contains 14 residues. V lost 1 base and J lost 10; bases outside the gene matches: 5. The CDR3 DNA sequence: TGTGCCAGCTCACCACAGACTAGCGGGGTGGGCCAGTACTTC. Its translation: CASSPQTSGVGQYF.

This chain uses TRBV19 with TRBJ2-3; 10 nucleotides line up with TRBD2. The trim removed 6 bases at V and 5 bases at J, leaving 14 bases unmatched. The CDR3 runs 17 residues. Germline CDR1 reads LNHDA; CDR2 reads SQIVND (reference sequence). As DNA, the CDR3 is TGTGCCAGTAGATTGATGAGGAGCGGGGGGGCCGTAGATACGCAGTATTTT. Translating it yields CASRLMRSGGAVDTQYF.

This clone was counted once. J is TRBJ2-7 and V is TRBV28; D is unresolved. CDR3 length: 13 amino acids. V lost 6 bases and J 5 bases, leaving 14 bases between the germline ends. Germline CDR1 MDHEN, CDR2 SYDVKM. The CDR3 loop reads CASRPEWADEQYF. The CDR3 nucleotides read TGTGCCAGCAGGCCTGAGTGGGCCGACGAGCAGTACTTC.

V usage is TRBV25-1 and J usage is TRBJ1-2; 8 nucleotides agree with TRBD1. The V gene end was trimmed by 3 bases and the J gene end by 7 bases; junction bases not matched to a gene: 10. The germline V gene encodes CDR1 MGHDK and CDR2 SYGVNS. This CDR3 is built from 15 residues. For the CDR3, the DNA is TGTGCCAGCAGTGAGACCCGGCAGGGGGCATCTGGCTACACCTTC. It specifies CASSETRQGASGYTF.

The chain has TRBV25-1 and TRBJ1-1, with 7 bases that match TRBD1. J lost 10 bases, V lost 6 bases, and 5 bases had no gene match. This CDR3 comprises 11 residues. The V gene's germline CDR1 is MGHDK and CDR2 SYGVNS. CDR3: CASREQGRAFF. CDR3 nucleotide sequence: TGTGCCAGCAGGGAACAGGGGAGAGCTTTCTTT.

V is TRBV6-5 and J is TRBJ2-3, with TRBD2 matching over 9 bases. Germline V lookup: CDR1 MNHEY, CDR2 SVGAGI. V lost 4 bases and J lost 1; bases outside the gene matches: 3. The CDR3 totals 15 residues. CDR3 sequence (DNA): TGTGCCAGCAGTTTAATAGCGGGGGGCACAGATACGCAGTATTTT. It translates to CASSLIAGGTDTQYF.

The chain combines TRBV28 with TRBJ1-1, with D uncertain. The CDR3 is 15 amino acids. The germline V and J ends were trimmed by 2 bases and 5 bases, with 15 bases remaining between them. In germline, CDR1 is MDHEN, CDR2 SYDVKM. CDR3 coding DNA: TGTGCCAGCAGTTTACCATACGGGGTGTCGACTGAAGCTTTCTTT. Translating gives CASSLPYGVSTEAFF.

This sequence joins TRBV7-2 and TRBJ1-1, with D tentatively TRBD1 (5 bases). The germline CDR1 and CDR2 sequences are SGHTA and FQGNSA. V was cut by 5 bases and J by 7 bases, with 17 bases left in between. CDR3 size: 14 residues. This CDR3 reads CASSRATGEGEAFF. CDR3 nucleotides: TGTGCCAGCAGCCGCGCAACGGGGGAGGGTGAAGCTTTCTTT.

This clone was seen only once. The genes are TRBV12-3 or TRBV12-4 and TRBJ2-7, with D tentatively TRBD2 (6 bases). The V end was cut by 5 bases, the J end by 11 bases, with 13 bases between. There are 11 residues in the CDR3. CDR3 nucleotides: TGTGCCAGCAGTACCGGGACTGTCAAGTACTTC. It codes for CASSTGTVKYF.

The chain has TRBV27 and TRBJ2-3, with a possible D match to TRBD2 (6 bases). CDR1 and CDR2 from the germline V gene are MNHEY and SMNVEV (reference sequence). Trimming pared 3 bases from V and 0 bases from J, leaving 13 bases between. The CDR3 has 16 residues. CDR3 DNA sequence: TGTGCCAGCAGTTTGTCCCCAAGCGGGAGCACAGATACGCAGTATTTT. Translation gives CASSLSPSGSTDTQYF.

Comment on this clone: Other DNA variants within this sample encode the same CDR3. The chain has TRBV7-6 and TRBJ2-5, with TRBD2 as a possible D gene (6 bases). Deletions cut 1 base from V and 1 base from J, with 7 bases between. This CDR3 comprises 14 residues. Germline V CDR1 and CDR2: SGHVS, FNYEAQ. Written as DNA, the CDR3 is TGTGCCAGCAGCTTAGGAGCGGGCCAAGAGACCCAGTACTTC. It translates to CASSLGAGQETQYF. Full variable domain (remainder filled in from reference TRBV7-6 and TRBJ2-5): GAGVSQSPRYKVTKRGQDVALRCDPISGHVSLYWYRQALGQGPEFLTYFNYEAQQDKSGLPNDRFSAERPEGSISTLTIQRTEQRDSAMYRCASSLGAGQETQYFGPGTRLLVL.

Notes on this clone: Other nucleotide sequences in the sample specify the same CDR3. V usage is TRBV7-9 and J usage is TRBJ2-7; possible D gene TRBD1, 5 bases. This CDR3 spans 13 amino acids. With 5 bases removed from V and 1 base from J, the gap between germline ends came to 9 bases. Germline V lookup: CDR1 SEHNR, CDR2 FQNEAQ (reference sequence). Written as DNA, the CDR3 is TGTGCCAGCAGCCTAGGGGCTTCCTACGAGCAGTACTTC. Residues: CASSLGASYEQYF.

This chain links TRBV28 with TRBJ1-4; no definite D call. The CDR3 loop spans 12 amino acids. Trimming cost V 3 bases and J 6 bases, with 5 bases left between them. Looked up from germline, CDR1 is MDHEN and CDR2 is SYDVKM. The CDR3 nucleotides read TGTGCCAGCAGTTTCCGTTATGAAAAACTGTTTTTT. Translation: CASSFRYEKLFF.

CDR3 nucleotide sequence: TGTGCCAGCTCGGGGGCGGGAGACACTGAAGCTTTCTTT. This gives the protein CASSGAGDTEAFF. This chain connects TRBV7-3 to TRBJ1-1; tentative D call: TRBD1 (6 bases). The V end lost 8 bases, the J end lost 3 bases, and 13 bases lay between the germline ends. The CDR3 spans 13 residues. CDR1 and CDR2 from the germline V gene are SGHTA and FQGTGA.

The J gene is TRBJ2-5, the V gene TRBV6-5; D perhaps matches TRBD2 (6 bases). Looked up from germline, CDR1 is MNHEY and CDR2 is SVGAGI. Trimming removed 5 bases from V and 4 bases from J, with 14 bases in between. This CDR3 comprises 14 residues. CDR3 DNA sequence: TGTGCCAGCAGTATAAGGGACTCGCTAGAGACCCAGTACTTC. It is translated as CASSIRDSLETQYF.